Sequencing of this T cell receptor beta chain was carried out in a study of T cell responses to AZD1222 COVID-19 vaccine (dated by TCRdb to about 2021). Looking at the study overall: AZD1222 recipients whose second dose came at about 4 weeks and those whose second dose came at about 12 weeks were combined into one group, since spike-specific TCR depth and breadth did not differ between the two schedules. TCR sequencing was performed for some 250 trial participants, of whom some 200 were given two doses of AZD1222 and around 25 were given two doses of MenACWY control vaccine. Trial participants were enrolled by age into 18-55, 56-69 and 70-plus year subgroups, with 148, 28 and 57 TCR-sequenced participants respectively.

With regard to this clone: No cognate antigen has been identified for it. Base qualities are not recorded, but no much larger clone differs from it by a single base.

Study-wide findings and limitations: Because no day 14 peak-response samples were available, the repertoires could be characterized only after the peak T cell response. The vaccine-associated CD4 TCRs covered the entire spike protein, and the dominant responses fell in regions 160-218 and 743-854. Most participants were white British and females outnumbered males, and the authors suggested that clonal diversity may have been underestimated. Only 5 to 7 AZD1222 recipients were SARS-CoV-2 seropositive at baseline, limiting conclusions about previously exposed vaccinees. The 56-69-year group was small, and its depth increase did not reach significance, likely because of low power. Epitopes outside the regions mutated in the B.1.351 and B.1.1.7 variants were reportedly recognized by nearly half of the unique spike-specific TCRs. Spike-specific TCR breadth and depth rose significantly after two AZD1222 doses compared with day 0 and with MenACWY recipients.

Explained via the paper, the time point label denotes: baseline before first vaccination. The vaccinee samples were drawn from two UK trials, COV001 and COV002, one of which was a single-blind randomized controlled phase 2/3 trial testing AZD1222 (ChAdOx1 nCoV-19) in healthy adults. For TCRbeta chain sequencing, PBMC samples from trial participants were taken at day 0 and at day 28 after the second dose. The germline ends are 11 bases apart after V is trimmed by 0 bases and J by 2 bases. Sequences MGHRA (CDR1) and YSYEKL (CDR2) are obtained from the germline V gene. The CDR3, from cysteine to phenylalanine, totals 15 residues. Only CDR3 DNA is held: 45 bases, read in frame from base 1. The CDR3 regions of human TCRbeta chains were analyzed by immunosequencing. As for how the authors treated the data: Repertoire TCRs were matched against a reference library of SARS-CoV-2-specific TCRs generated with the MIRA antigen-specificity platform. Breadth was defined as the fraction of unique TCRs that were SARS-CoV-2-associated. Depth was defined as the fraction of total T cells that were SARS-CoV-2-associated. Each spike-specific TCR was assigned to its reactive spike region and to a CD4 or CD8 class using the MIRA data. Log10-transformed breadth and depth values were compared by one-way ANOVA with Sidak's multiple comparisons tests. Held by TCRdb, this immuneACCESS table contains in-frame sequences only and omits some clones. Under half of the omission traces to an unresolved V gene where checked; the cause of the rest is unknown. V and J calls and clone size follow that table, whereas D and trimming were derived from the DNA. The table for this sample lists about 110,000 clones; around 89% of them were counted only once. Of the sample, roughly 1.5% falls within the top ten clones.

This TCR derives from an adult in good health. The specimen comprised peripheral blood, sampled on day 0 of AZD1222 vaccination. The rearrangement combines TRBV4-1 with TRBJ2-7; the D gene is unclear. The nucleotide sequence reads TGCGCCAGCAGCCAAGATAAGAGACGGGCCTACGAGCAGTACTTC. Its translation is CASSQDKRRAYEQYF.